This TCR beta chain was profiled in a study of blood T cell repertoires in COVID-19 (dated by TCRdb to 2018 to 2021). In the study overall: Samples from collaborators originated in the United States, Italy and Spain and spanned both the acute and convalescent phases of COVID-19. The material from the prospective study consisted of cDNA or gDNA derived from T cells, B-cell-depleted T cells, or PBMCs. Subjects who had been exposed to COVID-19, were actively infected with it, or had recovered from it provided the deeply sampled blood TCRbeta repertoires that made up the dataset. The repertoires were made available in a free public database intended to serve as a resource for research on the immune response to SARS-CoV-2. Samples came from the ongoing ImmuneRACE study (first 160 participants) plus 1,254 subjects from 6 global collaborators. A de-identified subject ID, COVID-19 status, age in years and sex were almost always included in the sample metadata. HLA class I and class II types, where available, came from metadata supplied by the sample provider rather than from assay-based typing. Results and caveats for the whole study, not just this receptor: Clinical and demographic metadata were provided uncurated, with the amount varying by source and participant.

Each collaborating institution followed its own protocols to collect whole blood in K2EDTA tubes. For TCRbeta analysis, collaborator samples were shipped as frozen whole blood, as isolated PBMCs, or as DNA extracted from either sample type. The immunoSEQ Assay, a bias-controlled multiplex PCR, was used to amplify TCRbeta CDR3 regions from genomic DNA. In the paper's pipeline: Nucleated cell counts per sample were estimated from amplification of reference gene primers within the assay. To quantify the absolute abundance of each unique TCRbeta CDR3 rearrangement, sequence reads were collapsed and filtered. For each sample, productive Simpson clonality was calculated by taking the square root of Simpson's diversity index across productive rearrangements. TCRdb stores this immuneACCESS table with in-frame sequences only. Part of the clones is absent; in the studies checked, under half of the shortfall reflects unresolved V genes, and no reason is known for the rest. The DNA was the basis for D and trimming; V, J and clone size are from that table. The sample includes about 46,000 clones, with 83% observed a single time. Approximately 6.1% of the sample lies in the top ten.

A remark on this clone: Its antigen is still unknown. Base qualities were left out, and no much larger clone turns up one base away.

What was sequenced was peripheral blood. This sequence was found in a woman of 80 years or more with acute or convalescent COVID-19.

CDR3 loop: CASSKDRGHQETQYF. The sequenced DNA is TGTGCCAGCAGCAAGGACAGGGGCCACCAAGAGACCCAGTACTTC. The V and J genes are TRBV11-2 and TRBJ2-5; TRBD1 fits 9 bases in the junction. The germline V gene yields SGHAT for CDR1 and FQNNGV for CDR2. Trimmed from V: 5 bases; trimmed from J: 0 bases; junction bases lacking a gene match: 4. The CDR3 starts with the cysteine, ends with the phenylalanine, and has 15 residues. Of the read, only the CDR3 DNA is kept; its 45 bases are in frame from base 1.